This record covers a single T cell receptor (beta chain). The data originate from a study of blood T cell repertoires in COVID-19. On the study more broadly: The United States, Italy and Spain were the sources of the acute and convalescent COVID-19 samples.

TCRdb's copy holds only in-frame clones and misses some; the assay was immunoSEQ multiplex PCR. The table includes some 110,000 clones, around 84% detected once. Looked up from germline, CDR1 is SGHRS and CDR2 is YFSETQ. CDR3 length: 13 amino acids. Trimming took off 1 base at V and 6 bases at J, with 10 bases between the two ends. This receptor was taken from a woman older than 75 with acute or convalescent COVID-19. Material for sequencing was peripheral blood. The rearrangement joins TRBV5-1 to TRBJ1-2; D is unclear. The CDR3 reads CASSLSGIDGYTF. The CDR3 DNA sequence: TGCGCCAGCAGCTTGTCGGGAATCGATGGCTACACCTTC.